These T cell receptor beta chains were read from a single sample in a study of T cell responses to AZD1222 COVID-19 vaccine. Libraries were prepared by immunoSEQ multiplex PCR; TCRdb keeps only in-frame clonotypes and omits some of them. Counted here are some 100,000 clones, roughly 90% occurring once; the ten biggest clones make up approximately 16%. Sequencing used peripheral blood, obtained on day 0 of AZD1222 vaccination. The receptors come from an adult in good health. Each CDR3 is given without its conserved first and last residue.

V,CDR3
TRBV10-2,ASWEGTEAF
TRBV18,ASSPGSSYEQY
TRBV5-5,ASSLVDSSLGYT
TRBV6-5,ASSYSGTGVYEQY
TRBV4-2,ASSRSSGRAHEQY
TRBV27,ASRRGNNEQF
TRBV7-2,ASSLFASGDEQF
TRBV19,ASSIESPSGSGFGELF
TRBV27,ASSLNPSGGYT
TRBV30,AWSVLAGNQPQH
TRBV3-1/TRBV3-2,ASSQGEVAPSAF
TRBV5-1,ASSLAGIPTDTQY
TRBV7-9,ASSLGLGTMNTEAF
TRBV27,ASSLFPGTPTEAF
TRBV7-9,ASSLDRGSSYEQY
TRBV5-4,ASKKRGLHTEAF
TRBV2,ASSGLAYNEQF
TRBV6-2/TRBV6-3,ASSYSTGGNQPQH
TRBV28,ASSTGGKNQPQH
TRBV28,ASSIQRTLNTIY
TRBV6-4,ASSEWLALYEQY
TRBV30,AWSVGVQNYGYT
TRBV7-2,ASSLEGRGAYEQY
TRBV19,ASSIAGEAYNEQF
TRBV18,ASSLGQQPQH
TRBV7-2,ASSRGQGGQPQH
TRBV6-5,ASSSSTYNEQF
TRBV24-1,ATSDRLASGELF
TRBV3-1/TRBV3-2,ASSPTGTAGANVLT
TRBV10-1,ASSKGPRTTSGFYEQY
TRBV7-9,ASRQRQGVDTQY
TRBV2,ASSEGDSFTEAF
TRBV19,ASSIPAAGAGELF
TRBV30,AWSVQGQVASYT
TRBV6-5,ASRQSWTLAEAF
TRBV5-1,ASSPVRGQGLVNTEAF
TRBV5-1,ASTITGPGNTIY
TRBV21-1,ASSKVNPKLRGCVYGYT
TRBV11-2,ASSERDRSSYEQY
TRBV28,ASSLQWGRIRYEQY
TRBV21-1,VSPGRADTQY
TRBV7-9,ASSPSPRGPVGETQY
TRBV28,ASTSRQNIQY
TRBV3-1/TRBV3-2,ASSQGIRSLNQPQH
TRBV5-1,ASSLSDVTEAF
TRBV6-2/TRBV6-3,ASSPRLGADTQY
TRBV6-5,ASSYSGAGGPQH
TRBV21-1,ASSPRDYEQY
TRBV5-8,ASSLETGGSYEQY
TRBV7-9,ASSLGWEENGYT
TRBV19,ASRTQVNQPQH